Following are 23 T cell receptor beta chains from one sample sequenced in a study of shared clonotypes between healthy human individuals. This table comes from immunoSEQ multiplex PCR, and its TCRdb copy is limited to in-frame clones, with some not included. The sample lists more than 2 million clones, under 97% occurring once. Sequenced material: naive CD4+ T cells sorted from blood. Subset given: CD45RA+ positively selected. The receptors stem from a man younger than 30 in good health.

This clone was seen once. The chain links TRBV7-9 to TRBJ2-2, with D unresolved. V dropped 7 bases and J dropped 7 bases, with 10 bases sitting between them. Germline V lookup: CDR1 SEHNR, CDR2 FQNEAQ (reference sequence). This CDR3 comprises 12 residues. The CDR3 region is CASTDLFGELFF. DNA for the CDR3: TGTGCCAGCACGGATCTATTCGGGGAGCTGTTTTTT.

The V gene is TRBV10-3, the J gene TRBJ1-4; TRBD1 matches at 9 bases. Germline CDR1 ENHRY, CDR2 SYGVKD. V was clipped by 8 bases and J by 8 bases; unmatched bases: 9. This CDR3 contains 14 residues. CDR3: CAIGGGTGWEKLFF. The CDR3 coding sequence is TGTGCCATCGGAGGAGGGACAGGGTGGGAAAAACTGTTTTTT.

The chain has TRBV6-1 and TRBJ1-2; D not resolved. The CDR3 extends over 14 amino acids. Trimming pared 0 bases from V and 0 bases from J, leaving 5 bases between. Germline V lookup: CDR1 MNHNS, CDR2 SASEGT. The CDR3 DNA reads as TGTGCCAGCAGTGAAGCGCCGGCTAACTATGGCTACACCTTC. Its protein is CASSEAPANYGYTF.

The chain links TRBV7-8 to TRBJ1-2, with D tentatively TRBD1 (6 bases). Germline assignment: CDR1 SGHVS and CDR2 FQNEAQ. CDR3 length equals 17 residues. V dropped 1 base and J dropped 1 base, with 16 bases sitting between them. CDR3 sequence (DNA): TGTGCCAGCAGCTTAGTGGCCAGGACAGACCTTAACTATGGCTACACCTTC. Translated, it gives CASSLVARTDLNYGYTF. The full variable domain, rest sourced from reference TRBV7-8 and TRBJ1-2, is GAGVSQSPRYKVAKRGQDVALRCDPISGHVSLFWYQQALGQGPEFLTYFQNEAQLDKSGLPSDRFFAERPEGSVSTLKIQRTQQEDSAVYLCASSLVARTDLNYGYTFGSGTRLTVV.

The genes are TRBV9 and TRBJ1-6; 8 nucleotides match TRBD1. Germline CDR1 and CDR2: SGDLS and YYNGEE. The V segment lost 5 bases and the J segment 16 bases; nucleotides outside the gene matches: 14. The CDR3 is made up of 14 amino acids. CDR3 sequence (DNA): TGTGCCAGCAGTCGGAATCCGGGACAGGAGAATCTCCACTTT. The encoded protein is CASSRNPGQENLHF.

The chain combines TRBV6-5 with TRBJ1-1, with a weak D call TRBD1 (5 bases). The germline V and J ends were trimmed by 2 bases and 0 bases, with 10 bases remaining between them. CDR3 length equals 15 residues. The germline V gene has CDR1 MNHEY and CDR2 SVGAGI. Here the CDR3 DNA reads TGTGCCAGCAGTTACCAGGGACGGATGAACACTGAAGCTTTCTTT. As protein: CASSYQGRMNTEAFF.

The rearrangement uses TRBV5-8 and TRBJ2-3; 9 bases fit TRBD2. V was pared by 0 bases and J by 2 bases, with 7 bases of the junction left unmatched. Germline CDR1 is SGHTS and CDR2 is YDEGEE. The CDR3 totals 17 residues. Written as DNA, the CDR3 is TGTGCCAGCAGCTTGGGCGGGAGGGGACTACACACAGATACGCAGTATTTT. Translation gives CASSLGGRGLHTDTQYF.

This rearrangement joins TRBV30 to TRBJ2-5, with D hard to call. The CDR3 length is 13 residues. Germline CDR1 reads GTSNPN; CDR2 reads SVGIG (reference sequence). The germline V and J ends were trimmed by 2 bases and 5 bases, with 12 bases remaining between them. CDR3 residues: CAWSLLLGETQYF. The CDR3 DNA is TGTGCCTGGAGTCTCCTTCTCGGGGAGACCCAGTACTTC. The full variable domain, in which reference TRBV30 and TRBJ2-5 provide the parts outside the CDR3, is SQTIHQWPATLVQPVGSPLSLECTVEGTSNPNLYWYRQAAGRGLQLLFYSVGIGQISSEVPQNLSASRPQDRQFILSSKKLLLSDSGFYLCAWSLLLGETQYFGPGTRLLVL.

The chain uses TRBV15 and TRBJ1-4; D not resolved. The CDR3 is 15 amino acids. In germline, CDR1 is LNHNV, CDR2 YYDKDF (reference sequence). Trimming removed 1 base from V and 5 bases from J, with 11 bases in between. CDR3 nucleotides: TGTGCCACCAGCAGAGTGGCGGGATCCAATGAAAAACTGTTTTTT. Translating it yields CATSRVAGSNEKLFF. Combining the CDR3 with reference TRBV15 and TRBJ1-4 gives the whole variable domain DAMVIQNPRYQVTQFGKPVTLSCSQTLNHNVMYWYQQKSSQAPKLLFHYYDKDFNNEADTPDNFQSRRPNTSFCFLDIRSPGLGDTAMYLCATSRVAGSNEKLFFGSGTQLSVL.

This clone was seen only once. The V gene is TRBV10-2, the J gene TRBJ2-7; tentatively, D is TRBD1 (5 bases). Trimming cost V 3 bases and J 1 base, with 7 bases left between them. The CDR3 length is 13 residues. Germline CDR1 WSHSY, CDR2 SAAADI. The CDR3 protein is CASSDDRSYEQYF. Written as DNA, the CDR3 is TGCGCCAGCAGTGATGACAGATCCTACGAGCAGTACTTC.

The chain combines TRBV5-6 with TRBJ2-7; D perhaps matches TRBD1 (6 bases). The CDR3 spans 15 residues. Trimming left V 0 bases short and J 8 bases short, with 18 bases between. In germline, CDR1 is SGHDT, CDR2 YYEEEE. CDR3 sequence reads: CASSLGGLGEVQQYF. The CDR3 nucleotides are TGTGCCAGCAGCTTGGGGGGGCTAGGCGAGGTCCAGCAGTACTTC.

The V and J genes are TRBV5-1 and TRBJ2-7; 10 positions match TRBD1. Germline V gene data show CDR1 as SGHRS and CDR2 as YFSETQ. Unmatched junction bases numbered 15, after V lost 4 bases and J lost 5 bases. This CDR3 has 17 residues. CDR3 residues: CASSPTPPDRGLHEQYF. The CDR3 DNA reads TGCGCCAGCAGCCCTACCCCGCCGGACAGGGGGTTACACGAGCAGTACTTC. Drawing the rest from reference TRBV5-1 and TRBJ2-7, the complete variable domain is KAGVTQTPRYLIKTRGQQVTLSCSPISGHRSVSWYQQTPGQGLQFLFEYFSETQRNKGNFPGRFSGRQFSNSRSEMNVSTLELGDSALYLCASSPTPPDRGLHEQYFGPGTRLTVT.

This sequence joins TRBV5-4 and TRBJ2-7; 12 bases fit TRBD2. This CDR3 region has 18 residues. Germline V gives CDR1 SGHNT, CDR2 YYREEE (reference sequence). V shed 3 bases and J 0 bases; nucleotides not matched to a gene: 10. The DNA for the CDR3 is TGTGCCAGCAGCTCCCCGGGGACTAGCGGGTCAAGCTCCTACGAGCAGTACTTC. It translates to CASSSPGTSGSSSYEQYF.

This chain connects TRBV19 to TRBJ1-6, with 8 bases fitting TRBD1. The CDR3 spans 14 residues. Unmatched junction bases numbered 3, after V lost 7 bases and J lost 4 bases. The germline gives CDR1 LNHDA, CDR2 SQIVND (reference sequence). CDR3 bases: TGTGCCAGTAATCAGGGGGCATATAATTCACCCCTCCACTTT. Its translation: CASNQGAYNSPLHF. The full variable domain, with the rest looked up from reference TRBV19 and TRBJ1-6, is DGGITQSPKYLFRKEGQNVTLSCEQNLNHDAMYWYRQDPGQGLRLIYYSQIVNDFQKGDIAEGYSVSREKKESFPLTVTSAQKNPTAFYLCASNQGAYNSPLHFGNGTRLTVT.

As for this clone: Different DNA sequences within this sample yield the same CDR3. The rearrangement joins TRBV5-1 to TRBJ2-3; 10 nucleotides match TRBD2. This CDR3 has 15 residues. The V and J ends lost 1 base and 3 bases, in that order; junction bases with no gene match: 2. The germline CDR1 and CDR2 sequences are SGHRS and YFSETQ. The CDR3 is CASSLSSGGTDTQYF. For the CDR3, the DNA is TGCGCCAGCAGCTTGTCTAGCGGGGGTACAGATACGCAGTATTTT.

The chain uses TRBV10-1 and TRBJ2-3, with 8 bases lining up with TRBD2. The CDR3 is made up of 17 amino acids. Unmatched junction bases numbered 5, after V lost 0 bases and J lost 0 bases. Germline-derived CDR1 and CDR2 are WNHNN and SYGVQD (reference sequence). The CDR3 spells CASSESPAGGSTDTQYF. In DNA form, the CDR3 reads TGCGCCAGCAGTGAGTCGCCGGCGGGGGGTAGCACAGATACGCAGTATTTT.

The chain recombines TRBV7-2 with TRBJ2-6; D may be TRBD2 (5 bases). Trimming cost V 4 bases and J 1 base, with 8 bases left between them. The CDR3 loop spans 15 amino acids. Germline CDR1 and CDR2: SGHTA and FQGNSA. The CDR3 here is CASSYTSSGANVLTF. DNA of the CDR3: TGTGCCAGCAGCTACACTAGTTCTGGGGCCAACGTCCTGACTTTC.

Note on this clone: A read error may produce the germline difference seen at one junction end. V usage is TRBV7-9 and J usage is TRBJ2-3, with TRBD1 as a possible D gene (6 bases). Looked up from germline, CDR1 is SEHNR and CDR2 is FQNEAQ (reference sequence). The CDR3 extends over 15 amino acids. CDR3 amino acids: CVSSIQGTQGDTQYF. The DNA for the CDR3 is TGTGTCAGCAGCATCCAGGGGACGCAGGGAGATACGCAGTATTTT.

This chain links TRBV7-2 with TRBJ2-7, with D perhaps TRBD1 (5 bases). The CDR3 is 12 residues long. Germline V gives CDR1 SGHTA, CDR2 FQGNSA. V was pared by 4 bases and J by 9 bases, with 13 bases between. In DNA, the CDR3 is TGTGCCAGCAGCTCCCCAGGGTTTAGGCAGTACTTC. Amino acids: CASSSPGFRQYF.

The chain carries TRBV6-1 and TRBJ1-1; TRBD1 matches 7 bases. The CDR3 has 15 amino acids. CDR1 and CDR2 (germline): MNHNS, SASEGT. V shed 8 bases and J 0 bases; nucleotides not matched to a gene: 9. The CDR3 nucleotides are TGTGCCAGCCAGGCATTGACAGGGATGAACACTGAAGCTTTCTTT. It encodes CASQALTGMNTEAFF.

Note on this clone: Other DNA sequences from this sample encode an identical CDR3 as well. The J gene is TRBJ2-7, the V gene TRBV5-6, with 10 positions matching TRBD1. CDR1 is SGHDT, CDR2 YYEEEE, per germline. This CDR3 has 14 residues. J gave up 2 bases and V 4 bases, and 3 bases lay outside the gene matches. In DNA form, the CDR3 reads TGTGCCAGCAGCCCGGGGACAGGGGCCTACGAGCAGTACTTC. It is translated as CASSPGTGAYEQYF.

The chain joins TRBV6-1 to TRBJ2-1; D is undetermined. CDR1 is MNHNS, CDR2 SASEGT, per germline. CDR3 length: 16 residues. Trimming cost V 0 bases and J 2 bases, with 11 bases left between them. The CDR3 nucleotides read TGTGCCAGCAGTGAAGCACCCCCGGGCCCCTACAATGAGCAGTTCTTC. Its protein is CASSEAPPGPYNEQFF.

The rearrangement links TRBV21-1 to TRBJ1-2. TRBV21-1 corresponds to a pseudogene. The CDR3 sequence is 16 residues long. CDR3 region: CASSKAPNGIENGYTF. DNA of the CDR3: TGTGCCAGCAGCAAAGCGCCGAACGGGATTGAGAATGGCTACACCTTC.